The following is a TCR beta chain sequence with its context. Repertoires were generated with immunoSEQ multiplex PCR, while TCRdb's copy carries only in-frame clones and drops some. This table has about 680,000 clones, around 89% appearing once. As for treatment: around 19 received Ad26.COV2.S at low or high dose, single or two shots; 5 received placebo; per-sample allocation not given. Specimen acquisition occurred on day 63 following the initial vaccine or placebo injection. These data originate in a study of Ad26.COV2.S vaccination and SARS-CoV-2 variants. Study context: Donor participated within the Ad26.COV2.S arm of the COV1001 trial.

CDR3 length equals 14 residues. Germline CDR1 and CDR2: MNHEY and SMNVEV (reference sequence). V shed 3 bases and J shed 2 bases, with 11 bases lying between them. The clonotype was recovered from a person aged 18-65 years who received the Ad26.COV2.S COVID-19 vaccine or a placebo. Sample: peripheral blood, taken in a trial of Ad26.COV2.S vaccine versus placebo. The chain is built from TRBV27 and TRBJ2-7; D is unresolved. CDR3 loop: CASSFAGGPYEQYF. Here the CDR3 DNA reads TGTGCCAGCAGTTTTGCAGGCGGACCCTACGAGCAGTACTTC.